The 17 T cell receptor beta chains reported below all come from one sample, sequenced in a study of blood T cell repertoires in COVID-19. TCRdb's copy holds only in-frame clones and misses some; the assay was immunoSEQ multiplex PCR. The data show roughly 200,000 clones, approximately 88% seen once. The sample was peripheral blood. These receptors originate from a woman in her twenties or thirties with acute or convalescent COVID-19.

This sequence joins TRBV5-1 and TRBJ2-1; 8 nucleotides agree with TRBD2. The CDR3 is made up of 15 amino acids. Trimming removed 3 bases from V and 8 bases from J; junction bases left unmatched: 10. Looked up from germline, CDR1 is SGHRS and CDR2 is YFSETQ. The CDR3 here is CASSSSGTRSYEQFF. In DNA form, the CDR3 reads TGCGCCAGCAGCTCTTCGGGGACTAGGTCCTATGAGCAGTTCTTC. The variable domain in full, with the rest retrieved from reference TRBV5-1 and TRBJ2-1, is KAGVTQTPRYLIKTRGQQVTLSCSPISGHRSVSWYQQTPGQGLQFLFEYFSETQRNKGNFPGRFSGRQFSNSRSEMNVSTLELGDSALYLCASSSSGTRSYEQFFGPGTRLTVL.

V gene TRBV1 combines with J gene TRBJ2-1; TRBD2 is the table's D call and was not checked against the DNA. TRBV1 is tagged as a pseudogene. CDR3 length: 17 amino acids. This CDR3 reads CTSSGRLAVSSYNEQFF. DNA of the CDR3: TGCACCAGCAGCGGCAGACTAGCGGTCAGCTCCTACAATGAGCAGTTCTTC.

This clone has just one count. The chain employs TRBV23-1 and TRBJ2-7, with 9 bases identical to TRBD1. TRBV23-1 is designated an ORF whose function remains uncertain. The CDR3 contains 18 residues. The V segment lost 3 bases and the J segment 1 base; nucleotides outside the gene matches: 13. As DNA, the CDR3 is TGCGCCAGCAGTCATAGGGACAGGGTCCCCCCGTCATCCTACGAGCAGTACTTC. As protein: CASSHRDRVPPSSYEQYF.

The chain links TRBV6-1 to TRBJ2-5, with 8 positions matching TRBD1. V gave up 0 bases and J gave up 4 bases; unmatched junction bases: 7. The CDR3 is 16 residues long. Germline V gene lookup returns CDR1 MNHNS and CDR2 SASEGT. The CDR3 bases are TGTGCCAGCAGTGAAGCGTCTAGGGGGACAGGAGAGACCCAGTACTTC. Amino acid sequence: CASSEASRGTGETQYF.

This chain uses TRBV12-3 or TRBV12-4 with TRBJ2-2; D not resolved. The CDR3 extends over 13 amino acids. Trimming took off 7 bases at V and 6 bases at J, with 12 bases between the two ends. This CDR3 reads CASTSLGSGELFF. CDR3 nucleotides: TGTGCCAGCACCTCTCTAGGCTCCGGGGAGCTGTTTTTT.

This chain joins TRBV28 and TRBJ1-1; TRBD1 matches 9 bases. CDR1 is MDHEN, CDR2 SYDVKM, per germline. With V trimmed by 3 bases and J by 10 bases, 15 bases remained unmatched. This CDR3 region has 16 residues. The CDR3 coding sequence is TGTGCCAGCAGTTTCCGGGACAGGGATAGGGCTTATGGAGCTTTCTTT. As protein: CASSFRDRDRAYGAFF.

The chain carries TRBV11-3 and TRBJ1-1; TRBD1 agrees at 8 bases. Losses at the gene ends were 3 bases for V and 9 bases for J; bases not matched to a gene: 6. The germline V gene encodes CDR1 SGHNT and CDR2 YENEEA. The CDR3 runs 13 residues. This CDR3 reads CASSFPGTGQAFF. In DNA, the CDR3 is TGTGCCAGCAGCTTCCCCGGGACAGGCCAAGCTTTCTTT.

This sequence joins TRBV30 and TRBJ2-5; a possible D gene is TRBD2 (5 bases). Trimming removed 3 bases from V and 5 bases from J, with 13 bases in between. The CDR3 contains 13 residues. CDR1 and CDR2 from the germline V gene are GTSNPN and SVGIG (reference sequence). The CDR3 is CAWSGNRGETQYF. The DNA for the CDR3 is TGTGCCTGGAGCGGAAATAGAGGGGAGACCCAGTACTTC.

V and J are TRBV19 and TRBJ2-1; D remains unclear. V shed 0 bases and J shed 4 bases, with 10 bases lying between them. CDR1 is LNHDA, CDR2 SQIVND, per germline (reference sequence). The CDR3 contains 15 residues. CDR3 nucleotide sequence: TGTGCCAGTAGTATAGATACCCGCAGTTACAATGAGCAGTTCTTC. This gives the protein CASSIDTRSYNEQFF.

V is TRBV5-1 and J is TRBJ2-5, with a weak D call TRBD2 (6 bases). Looked up from germline, CDR1 is SGHRS and CDR2 is YFSETQ. The CDR3 runs to 16 residues. V was trimmed by 2 bases and J by 1 base, leaving 15 bases between them. The CDR3 loop reads CASSFRTGSSQETQYF. The CDR3 nucleotides are TGCGCCAGCAGCTTCCGCACCGGGAGCTCCCAAGAGACCCAGTACTTC.

The rearrangement joins TRBV30 to TRBJ2-4; 7 positions match TRBD1. From germline, CDR1 is GTSNPN and CDR2 SVGIG (reference sequence). CDR3 length: 12 amino acids. Unmatched junction bases numbered 5, after V lost 3 bases and J lost 9 bases. In DNA, the CDR3 is TGTGCCTGGAGCCGAGACAGGGTCATTCAGTACTTC. This codes for CAWSRDRVIQYF. The full variable domain, completed using reference TRBV30 and TRBJ2-4, is SQTIHQWPATLVQPVGSPLSLECTVEGTSNPNLYWYRQAAGRGLQLLFYSVGIGQISSEVPQNLSASRPQDRQFILSSKKLLLSDSGFYLCAWSRDRVIQYFGAGTRLSVL.

This chain uses TRBV5-1 with TRBJ1-1; D perhaps matches TRBD1 (5 bases). The germline V and J ends were trimmed by 4 bases and 1 base, with 11 bases remaining between them. Germline V CDR1 and CDR2: SGHRS, YFSETQ. The CDR3 consists of 14 residues. The DNA for the CDR3 is TGCGCCAGCAGCCTTGATACAGGGAACACTGAAGCTTTCTTT. Protein product: CASSLDTGNTEAFF.

The CDR3 region has the DNA TGTGCCAGCGGCCGGACATCTAGCAATCAGCCCCAGCATTTT. It encodes CASGRTSSNQPQHF. The chain combines TRBV14 with TRBJ1-5; weak D call: TRBD1 (5 bases). The CDR3 loop spans 14 amino acids. Trimming left V 8 bases short and J 0 bases short, with 11 bases between. The germline V gene encodes CDR1 SGHDN and CDR2 FVKESK.

The chain couples TRBV5-1 to TRBJ1-1, with a possible D match to TRBD1 (5 bases). Germline CDR1 and CDR2: SGHRS and YFSETQ. The CDR3 has 13 amino acids. Trimming pared 2 bases from V and 9 bases from J, leaving 14 bases between. The CDR3 nucleotides read TGCGCCAGCAGCTTCACAGGAGCAAGAAAAGCTTTCTTT. Translating it yields CASSFTGARKAFF.

J is TRBJ1-1 and V is TRBV7-9; no reliable D call. The CDR3 loop spans 12 amino acids. Between the trimmed V and J ends, which lost 4 bases and 11 bases, there was a span of 14 bases. Germline V lookup: CDR1 SEHNR, CDR2 FQNEAQ (reference sequence). CDR3 DNA: TGTGCCAGCAGCTCTATGCCCTTCGGGGCTTTCTTT. Encoded protein: CASSSMPFGAFF. Complete variable domain (other parts from reference TRBV7-9 and TRBJ1-1): DTGVSQNPRHKITKRGQNVTFRCDPISEHNRLYWYRQTLGQGPEFLTYFQNEAQLEKSRLLSDRFSAERPKGSFSTLEIQRTEQGDSAMYLCASSSMPFGAFFGQGTRLTVV.

The rearrangement joins TRBV28 to TRBJ2-2; 9 bases match TRBD2. The CDR3 runs to 19 residues. CDR1 MDHEN and CDR2 SYDVKM come from the germline V gene. The V gene end was trimmed by 4 bases and the J gene end by 4 bases; junction bases not matched to a gene: 16. The CDR3 loop reads CASSSPGASGTLGTGELFF. CDR3 in DNA: TGTGCCAGCAGTTCCCCCGGGGCTAGCGGGACCCTGGGCACCGGGGAGCTGTTTTTT.

The V call is TRBV11-3, the J call TRBJ2-1; 7 nucleotides line up with TRBD2. Germline CDR1 and CDR2: SGHNT and YENEEA. CDR3 length equals 15 residues. The ends lost 3 bases at V and 4 bases at J; junction bases unmatched: 6. This CDR3 is CASSFRSSGYNEQFF. CDR3 nucleotides: TGTGCCAGCAGCTTTAGGTCTAGCGGTTACAATGAGCAGTTCTTC. The whole variable domain, filled in from reference TRBV11-3 and TRBJ2-1, reads EAGVVQSPRYKIIEKKQPVAFWCNPISGHNTLYWYLQNLGQGPELLIRYENEEAVDDSQLPKDRFSAERLKGVDSTLKIQPAELGDSAVYLCASSFRSSGYNEQFFGPGTRLTVL.